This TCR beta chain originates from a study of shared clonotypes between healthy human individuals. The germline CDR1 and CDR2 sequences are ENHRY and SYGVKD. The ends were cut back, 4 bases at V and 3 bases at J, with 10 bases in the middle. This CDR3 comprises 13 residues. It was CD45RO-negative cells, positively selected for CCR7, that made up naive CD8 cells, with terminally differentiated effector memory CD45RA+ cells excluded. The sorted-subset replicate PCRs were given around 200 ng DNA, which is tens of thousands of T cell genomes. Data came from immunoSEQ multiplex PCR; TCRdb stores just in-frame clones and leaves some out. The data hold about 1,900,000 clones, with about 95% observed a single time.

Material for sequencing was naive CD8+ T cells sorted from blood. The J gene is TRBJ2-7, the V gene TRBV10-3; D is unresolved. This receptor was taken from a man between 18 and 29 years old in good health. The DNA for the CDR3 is TGTGCCATCAGTGTTGAATCCCTCTACGAGCAGTACTTC. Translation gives CAISVESLYEQYF.